The 10 T cell receptor beta chains below were found in one sample sequenced in a study of TIL therapy for anti-PD-1-resistant metastatic lung cancer. Time point meaning: pre-treatment sample, taken before nivolumab and TIL therapy. The libraries were made with immunoSEQ v3. Libraries were prepared by immunoSEQ multiplex PCR; TCRdb keeps only in-frame clonotypes and omits some of them. The repertoire includes about 59,000 clones, about 73% of them detected once, and 1.5% to 2% sits in the top ten. The source was blood, collected at baseline. Receptors originate from a person aged 30 to 80 with non-small cell lung cancer.

The chain couples TRBV10-3 to TRBJ2-3; D perhaps matches TRBD1 (5 bases). In germline, CDR1 is ENHRY, CDR2 SYGVKD. The V end lost 5 bases, the J end lost 2 bases, and 11 bases lay between the germline ends. CDR3 length: 14 residues. The CDR3 DNA follows: TGTGCCATCAGTCCGGCGGACACCACAGATACGCAGTATTTT. Amino acid sequence: CAISPADTTDTQYF.

V is TRBV6-6 and J is TRBJ2-3; 7 nucleotides line up with TRBD1. With 6 bases clipped from V and 3 bases from J, the junction kept 0 bases outside the gene matches. CDR1 and CDR2 (germline): MNHNY, SVGAGI (reference sequence). The CDR3 totals 12 residues. The CDR3 sequence: CASSRGTDTQYF. CDR3 in DNA: TGTGCCAGCAGCAGGGGGACAGATACGCAGTATTTT.

The chain is built from TRBV27 and TRBJ1-2; D unresolved. Germline CDR1 is MNHEY and CDR2 is SMNVEV (reference sequence). With 3 bases removed from V and 4 bases from J, the gap between germline ends came to 9 bases. The CDR3 sequence is 13 residues long. The CDR3 region is CASSLDGLYGYTF. The CDR3 nucleotides read TGTGCCAGCAGTTTGGACGGGCTCTATGGCTACACCTTC.

The CDR3 protein is CASKAENYEQYF. For the CDR3, the DNA is TGTGCCAGTAAGGCCGAAAACTACGAGCAGTACTTC. The chain joins TRBV6-5 to TRBJ2-7; D is ambiguous. V was pared by 9 bases and J by 3 bases, with 12 bases between. CDR1 is MNHEY and CDR2 is SVGAGI in the germline V gene. The CDR3 has 12 residues.

The DNA for the CDR3 is TGTGCCTGGAGTTCACGGACTAGCGGAGCTAGCTCCTACAATGAGCAGTTCTTC. Protein: CAWSSRTSGASSYNEQFF. The chain combines TRBV30 with TRBJ2-1; 10 bases are a match to TRBD2. The CDR3 loop spans 18 amino acids. Germline V gives CDR1 GTSNPN, CDR2 SVGIG (reference sequence). The junction had 10 bases not matched to a gene; V was cut back by 2 bases and J by 0 bases.

This clone was counted a few times. The chain combines TRBV10-1 with TRBJ1-1; D is undetermined. V dropped 0 bases and J dropped 2 bases, with 7 bases sitting between them. This CDR3 region has 14 residues. Per the germline V gene, CDR1 is WNHNN and CDR2 is SYGVQD (reference sequence). Here the CDR3 reads CASSESGGNTEAFF. Written as DNA, the CDR3 is TGCGCCAGCAGTGAGTCGGGAGGTAACACTGAAGCTTTCTTT.

This clone was observed a few times. J is TRBJ1-5 and V is TRBV25-1; D is undetermined. The CDR3 has 13 residues. CDR1 is MGHDK, CDR2 SYGVNS, per germline. The V end lost 3 bases, the J end lost 0 bases, and 3 bases lay between the germline ends. The CDR3 spells CASSDRSNQPQHF. As DNA, the CDR3 is TGTGCCAGCAGTGATCGTAGCAATCAGCCCCAGCATTTT.

This chain uses TRBV11-3 with TRBJ1-2, with 9 bases aligning to TRBD1. The germline gives CDR1 SGHNT, CDR2 YENEEA. This CDR3 region has 15 residues. V shed 1 base and J 3 bases; nucleotides not matched to a gene: 3. CDR3: CASSLGQGVDYGYTF. In DNA, the CDR3 is TGTGCCAGCAGCTTAGGACAGGGGGTCGACTATGGCTACACCTTC.

This clone was seen a handful of times. The gene calls are TRBV6-4 and TRBJ1-6; no reliable D call. In germline, CDR1 is MRHNA, CDR2 SNTAGT. The V end was cut by 5 bases, the J end by 11 bases, with 13 bases between. The CDR3 has 13 amino acids. The CDR3 DNA reads TGTGCCAGCAGTTCTGGAACGGGGACACCCCTCCACTTT. Translation: CASSSGTGTPLHF.

This clone was seen only once. The chain joins TRBV25-1 to TRBJ1-3; the D is unclear. Germline CDR1 MGHDK, CDR2 SYGVNS. This CDR3 region has 15 residues. V gave up 3 bases and J gave up 1 base, with 10 bases separating them. CDR3 nucleotides: TGTGCCAGCAGTGACCCTAGAGCTTCTGGAAACACCATATATTTT. Protein product: CASSDPRASGNTIYF.